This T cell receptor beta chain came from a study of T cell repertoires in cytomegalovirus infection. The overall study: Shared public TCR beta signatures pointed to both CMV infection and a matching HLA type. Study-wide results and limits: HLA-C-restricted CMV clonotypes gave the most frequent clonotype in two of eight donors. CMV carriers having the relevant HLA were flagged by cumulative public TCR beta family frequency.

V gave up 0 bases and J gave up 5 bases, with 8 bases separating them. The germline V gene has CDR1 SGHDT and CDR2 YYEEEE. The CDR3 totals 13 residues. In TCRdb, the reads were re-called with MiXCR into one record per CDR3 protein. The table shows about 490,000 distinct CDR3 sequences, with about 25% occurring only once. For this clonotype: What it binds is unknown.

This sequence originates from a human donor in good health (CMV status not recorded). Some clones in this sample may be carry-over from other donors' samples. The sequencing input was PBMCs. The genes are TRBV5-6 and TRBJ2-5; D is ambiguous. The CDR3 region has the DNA TGTGCCAGCAGCTTGGCCAACCGGGAGACCCAGTACTTC. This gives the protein CASSLANRETQYF.